This entry lists 21 T cell receptor beta chains sequenced from one sample in a study of T cell repertoires in cytomegalovirus infection. TCRdb re-analysed the reads in MiXCR, keeping a single row per CDR3 protein. The sample lists around 740,000 distinct CDR3 sequences, approximately 40% occurring once. Sequencing was carried out using PBMCs. All receptors come from a human donor in good health (CMV status not recorded). Some clones in this sample may be carry-over from other donors' samples.

This clonotype was seen a few times. The chain joins TRBV7-9 to TRBJ2-7; 9 positions match TRBD1. Trimming removed 11 bases from V and 5 bases from J; junction bases left unmatched: 10. The length of the CDR3 is 13 residues. Germline V gives CDR1 SEHNR, CDR2 FQNEAQ (reference sequence). CDR3 bases: TGTGCCGTTGCGGACAGGGGAGTCCACGAGCAGTACTTC. This gives the protein CAVADRGVHEQYF. Full variable domain (missing parts from reference TRBV7-9 and TRBJ2-7): DTGVSQNPRHKITKRGQNVTFRCDPISEHNRLYWYRQTLGQGPEFLTYFQNEAQLEKSRLLSDRFSAERPKGSFSTLEIQRTEQGDSAMYLCAVADRGVHEQYFGPGTRLTVT.

Concerning this clonotype: A single base separates this from a much larger clone, so it may be a read error. This chain connects TRBV27 to TRBJ2-7; D possibly uses TRBD1 or TRBD2 (5 bases each). The CDR3 covers 14 residues. V dropped 1 base and J dropped 2 bases, with 9 bases sitting between them. Germline-derived CDR1 and CDR2 are MNHEY and SMNVEV (reference sequence). CDR3 in amino acids: CASSLWDGAYEQYF. CDR3 DNA sequence: TGTGCCAGCAGTTTATGGGACGGAGCCTACGAGCAGTACTTC.

Comments on this clonotype: The junction shows a germline mismatch at one end, possibly a read error. J is TRBJ2-7 and V is TRBV29-1, with D perhaps assigned TRBD1 or TRBD2 (5 bases each). The CDR3 runs 13 residues. The germline CDR1 and CDR2 sequences are SQVTM and ANQGSEA. CDR3 DNA sequence: TGCAGCGTTGAAGAGGGGGTAAGTGACGAGCAGGACTTC. This sequence encodes CSVEEGVSDEQDF.

The V call is TRBV10-3, the J call TRBJ1-2; no definite D call. CDR3 length: 15 amino acids. Trimming took off 6 bases at V and 7 bases at J, with 21 bases between the two ends. From germline, CDR1 is ENHRY and CDR2 SYGVKD. The CDR3: CAISLDFPNFGGYTF. The CDR3, as DNA: TGTGCCATCAGCCTGGACTTTCCAAATTTCGGTGGCTACACCTTC.

A few counts support this clonotype. J is TRBJ2-5 and V is TRBV7-8; D remains unclear. Trimming stripped 2 bases from V and 4 bases from J, with 8 bases between. Germline loops: CDR1 SGHVS, CDR2 FQNEAQ. The CDR3 totals 13 residues. Here the CDR3 reads CASSLQRRETQYF. Written as DNA, the CDR3 is TGTGCCAGCAGCTTACAAAGAAGAGAGACCCAGTACTTC.

This clonotype was found a few times. The chain combines TRBV2 with TRBJ2-2; the D call may be TRBD1 or TRBD2 (5 bases each). The germline gives CDR1 SNHLY, CDR2 FYNNEI. This CDR3 is built from 15 residues. V was clipped by 8 bases and J by 6 bases, with 19 bases between them. The CDR3 DNA follows: TGTGCCAGCGGGGGTACAGGTTCTTCGGCCGGGGAGCTGTTTTTT. This gives the protein CASGGTGSSAGELFF.

Of note for this clonotype: An end of the junction does not agree with germline; a read error may underlie this. V usage is TRBV12-3 or TRBV12-4 and J usage is TRBJ1-5, with D perhaps TRBD1 (5 bases). The CDR3 extends over 14 amino acids. CDR3 coding DNA: TGTGCCATCTCTCCGACAGTAGCAAATCAGCCCAAGCATTTC. Translating it yields CAISPTVANQPKHF.

Note on this clonotype: This may come from a read error, since a much larger clone is one base off. Because the CDR3 is missing its conserved closing phenylalanine or tryptophan, this is likely a read error. It is unclear where the CDR3 begins or ends on the DNA, so no DNA is shown, and the CDR3 is as TCRdb lists it. The gene calls are TRBV20-1 and TRBJ1-2; TRBD1 was called by the table and not checked on the DNA. The V gene's germline CDR1 is DFQATT and CDR2 SNEGSKA (reference sequence). The CDR3 adds up to 12 amino acids, both ends counted. This CDR3 is CSLRVRDSTDTL.

The chain uses TRBV28 and TRBJ2-7, with 7 positions matching TRBD1. Germline V CDR1 and CDR2: MDHEN, SYDVKM. The junction had 9 bases not matched to a gene; V was cut back by 6 bases and J by 1 base. The CDR3 is 15 amino acids. CDR3 in amino acids: CASRGAQGLSYEQYF. CDR3 nucleotide sequence: TGTGCCAGCAGAGGAGCACAGGGGCTTTCCTACGAGCAGTACTTC.

This clonotype was observed once. The chain employs TRBV10-3 and TRBJ1-5, with D uncertain. Looked up from germline, CDR1 is ENHRY and CDR2 is SYGVKD. Trimming stripped 10 bases from V and 6 bases from J, with 16 bases between. This CDR3 comprises 13 residues. CDR3 amino acids: CATGGGTSQPQHF. CDR3 coding DNA: TGTGCCACCGGAGGAGGAACAAGTCAGCCCCAGCATTTT.

This clonotype showed up just a few times. The chain has TRBV7-2 and TRBJ1-2, with 7 bases matching TRBD1. Trimming took 2 bases from V and 2 from J; bases not matched to a gene: 8. The CDR3 is 16 amino acids. The germline CDR1 and CDR2 sequences are SGHTA and FQGNSA. The CDR3 spells CASSLRGRMQNYGYTF. In DNA, the CDR3 is TGTGCCAGCAGCTTAAGGGGGCGCATGCAAAACTATGGCTACACCTTC.

This clonotype occurred a few times. The chain uses TRBV7-9 and TRBJ1-5; no reliable D call. With 5 bases removed from V and 4 bases from J, the gap between germline ends came to 6 bases. CDR1 is SEHNR, CDR2 FQNEAQ, per germline (reference sequence). There are 12 residues in the CDR3. This CDR3 is CASSDQNQPQHF. In nucleotides, the CDR3 is TGTGCCAGCAGCGACCAAAATCAGCCCCAGCATTTT.

This clonotype was counted at least ten times. The chain is built from TRBV7-2 and TRBJ2-7, with unresolved D. Per the germline V gene, CDR1 is SGHTA and CDR2 is FQGNSA. V lost 4 bases and J lost 0, with 4 bases in between. The CDR3 runs to 12 residues. This CDR3 is CASSSNSYEQYF. CDR3 in DNA: TGTGCCAGCAGCTCTAACTCCTACGAGCAGTACTTC.

This clonotype has ten or more counts. The chain couples TRBV7-2 to TRBJ2-2; D is perhaps TRBD2 (6 bases). There are 16 residues in the CDR3. Germline CDR1 and CDR2: SGHTA and FQGNSA. Between the trimmed V and J ends, which lost 5 bases and 2 bases, there was a span of 15 bases. Here the CDR3 reads CASSRRQRVNTGELFF. In nucleotides, the CDR3 is TGTGCCAGCAGCCGACGTCAGCGGGTAAACACCGGGGAGCTGTTTTTT.

This clonotype appeared many times. The V and J genes are TRBV19 and TRBJ2-2; D is possibly TRBD2 (6 bases). V gave up 7 bases and J gave up 5 bases, with 20 bases separating them. CDR1 and CDR2 from the germline V gene are LNHDA and SQIVND (reference sequence). The CDR3 extends over 16 amino acids. The CDR3 bases are TGTGCCAGTAACCCAAATCCTAGCCGGGGGACCGGGGAGCTGTTTTTT. Amino acid sequence: CASNPNPSRGTGELFF. The full variable domain, in which reference TRBV19 and TRBJ2-2 provide the parts outside the CDR3, is DGGITQSPKYLFRKEGQNVTLSCEQNLNHDAMYWYRQDPGQGLRLIYYSQIVNDFQKGDIAEGYSVSREKKESFPLTVTSAQKNPTAFYLCASNPNPSRGTGELFFGEGSRLTVL.

This clonotype was seen more than once but under ten times. CDR3 residues: CASRKGAGRDTQYF. The CDR3 bases are TGTGCCAGCAGGAAAGGGGCGGGCAGAGATACGCAGTATTTT. The chain has TRBV2 and TRBJ2-3, with D perhaps assigned TRBD1 or TRBD2 (5 bases each). The V end lost 6 bases, the J end lost 5 bases, and 15 bases lay between the germline ends. The CDR3 spans 14 residues. The germline gives CDR1 SNHLY, CDR2 FYNNEI.

CDR3 loop: CASSFGGLALSEAFF. DNA for the CDR3: TGTGCCAGCAGTTTCGGGGGGCTGGCGCTATCTGAAGCTTTCTTT. The J gene is TRBJ1-1, the V gene TRBV12-3 or TRBV12-4, with a tentative D call TRBD1 (6 bases). V shed 3 bases and J shed 6 bases, with 17 bases lying between them. The CDR3 totals 15 residues.

This clonotype was detected a few times. This chain links TRBV10-3 with TRBJ1-1, with a weak D call TRBD1 (5 bases). The CDR3 is 14 amino acids. Trimming stripped 10 bases from V and 0 bases from J, with 15 bases between. Germline loops: CDR1 ENHRY, CDR2 SYGVKD. CDR3 loop: CATNRGQVNTEAFF. For the CDR3, the DNA is TGTGCCACCAATAGAGGACAAGTGAACACTGAAGCTTTCTTT.

This chain links TRBV7-3 with TRBJ2-3; D remains unclear. Germline CDR1 is SGHTA and CDR2 is FQGTGA. V lost 4 bases to trimming and J lost 1 base, with 18 bases between them. This CDR3 region has 17 residues. The CDR3 DNA follows: TGTGCCAGCAGCTCTCTGTCTCGAGTTCGGGGCACAGATACGCAGTATTTT. As protein: CASSSLSRVRGTDTQYF.

This clonotype came up a few times. The chain links TRBV27 to TRBJ2-3; D ambiguous. Germline values: CDR1 MNHEY, CDR2 SMNVEV (reference sequence). V lost 0 bases, J lost 2 bases, and 9 bases lay in between. The CDR3 has 15 residues. The CDR3 sequence: CASSLSIRITDTQYF. In nucleotides, the CDR3 is TGTGCCAGCAGTTTATCAATCCGGATCACAGATACGCAGTATTTT.

The chain links TRBV19 to TRBJ1-2; no firm D call. The CDR3 extends over 12 amino acids. Trimming cost V 4 bases and J 6 bases, with 9 bases left between them. The germline V gene encodes CDR1 LNHDA and CDR2 SQIVND (reference sequence). The CDR3 bases are TGTGCCAGTAGTACCGATGTGCATGGCTACACCTTC. This gives the protein CASSTDVHGYTF. Drawing the rest from reference TRBV19 and TRBJ1-2, the complete variable domain is DGGITQSPKYLFRKEGQNVTLSCEQNLNHDAMYWYRQDPGQGLRLIYYSQIVNDFQKGDIAEGYSVSREKKESFPLTVTSAQKNPTAFYLCASSTDVHGYTFGSGTRLTVV.